The 32 T cell receptor beta chains listed next were all sequenced from one sample in a study of PD-1 blockade in classical Hodgkin lymphoma. The data were produced by immunoSEQ multiplex PCR, yet TCRdb's version contains in-frame clones alone and is incomplete. The sample yields approximately 41,000 clones, about 70% seen once. Described time point: cycle 4 day 1 (C4D1), after 5 to 7 weeks of nivolumab. Every single patient, without exception, relapsed after autologous stem cell transplantation, and brentuximab vedotin exposure varied. The sequencing used peripheral blood mononuclear cells (PBMCs), collected before the fourth cycle of nivolumab. These receptors were collected from a human donor with classical Hodgkin lymphoma.

This sequence joins TRBV6-5 and TRBJ1-1; 7 bases map to TRBD1. V shed 5 bases and J 1 base; nucleotides not matched to a gene: 4. The CDR3 is made up of 14 amino acids. Germline V gene sequence: CDR1 MNHEY, CDR2 SVGAGI. The CDR3 nucleotides read TGTGCCAGCAGTGTACAGGGGAAGAACACTGAAGCTTTCTTT. It encodes CASSVQGKNTEAFF.

This clone came up a few times. V and J are TRBV5-1 and TRBJ2-5, with 8 positions matching TRBD1. V shed 0 bases and J 2 bases; nucleotides not matched to a gene: 3. The CDR3 runs to 15 residues. CDR1 SGHRS and CDR2 YFSETQ come from the germline V gene. The CDR3 DNA sequence: TGCGCCAGCAGCTTGGCTCGACAGGGGCAAGAGACCCAGTACTTC. Translation: CASSLARQGQETQYF.

The genes are TRBV29-1 and TRBJ2-7; D ambiguous. Germline assignment: CDR1 SQVTM and CDR2 ANQGSEA. This CDR3 has 13 amino acids. Trimming pared 4 bases from V and 3 bases from J, leaving 13 bases between. The DNA of the CDR3 is TGCAGCGTTGCACCCTCCAGCTTCTACGAGCAGTACTTC. It is translated as CSVAPSSFYEQYF.

The genes are TRBV11-3 and TRBJ2-5; D ambiguous. The germline V gene encodes CDR1 SGHNT and CDR2 YENEEA. V lost 1 base, J lost 4 bases, and 7 bases lay in between. The CDR3 extends over 13 amino acids. The CDR3 DNA sequence: TGTGCCAGCAGCTTAGGCGTCGGAGAGACCCAGTACTTC. This gives the protein CASSLGVGETQYF.

J is TRBJ2-3 and V is TRBV5-4; 9 nucleotides align to TRBD2. The ends lost 4 bases at V and 1 base at J; junction bases unmatched: 7. CDR1 SGHNT and CDR2 YYREEE come from the germline V gene (reference sequence). The CDR3 has 16 amino acids. This CDR3 is CASSIPAGGRTDTQYF. Here the CDR3 DNA reads TGTGCCAGCAGCATACCGGCGGGGGGGCGCACAGATACGCAGTATTTT.

The chain is built from TRBV5-1 and TRBJ2-5; 8 bases match TRBD1. This CDR3 has 15 residues. V was pared by 0 bases and J by 1 base, with 2 bases of the junction left unmatched. Germline V gene data show CDR1 as SGHRS and CDR2 as YFSETQ. For the CDR3, the DNA is TGCGCCAGCAGCTTGGGGGGGACAGGCCAAGAGACCCAGTACTTC. Protein: CASSLGGTGQETQYF.

Only one count was recorded for this clone. The chain links TRBV30 to TRBJ1-5, with D possibly TRBD1 on 6 matching bases. Germline values: CDR1 GTSNPN, CDR2 SVGIG (reference sequence). The V gene lost 3 bases and the J gene lost 11 bases, with 23 bases spanning the gap. The CDR3 totals 15 residues. The CDR3, as DNA: TGTGCCTGGAGGGAGCGGGCCCGGGGGCGGGGGGCCCAGCATTTT. It codes for CAWRERARGRGAQHF.

V gene TRBV11-2 combines with J gene TRBJ1-3; no reliable D call. V lost 2 bases to trimming and J lost 4 bases, with 3 bases between them. The CDR3 consists of 12 residues. From germline, CDR1 is SGHAT and CDR2 FQNNGV. The CDR3 region is CASSLQGNTIYF. The CDR3 region has the DNA TGTGCCAGCAGCTTACAGGGAAACACCATATATTTT.

This chain joins TRBV28 and TRBJ1-5; the D is unclear. V was cut by 2 bases and J by 4 bases, with 3 bases left in between. The CDR3 totals 12 residues. Germline lookup yields CDR1 MDHEN and CDR2 SYDVKM. CDR3 sequence reads: CASSLVNQPQHF. Here the CDR3 DNA reads TGTGCCAGCAGTTTAGTTAATCAGCCCCAGCATTTT.

This sequence joins TRBV9 and TRBJ2-2; D may match TRBD1 or TRBD2 (6 bases each). The CDR3 consists of 15 residues. Germline CDR1 is SGDLS and CDR2 is YYNGEE. The ends were cut back, 3 bases at V and 6 bases at J, with 15 bases in the middle. CDR3 in amino acids: CASSAGALEAGELFF. The CDR3 nucleotides read TGTGCCAGCAGCGCGGGGGCCTTGGAAGCCGGGGAGCTGTTTTTT.

The chain has TRBV23-1 and TRBJ1-2, with a tentative D call TRBD1 (5 bases). TRBV23-1 is recorded as an ORF, its role being uncertain. Trimming removed 0 bases at V and 4 bases at J, with 12 bases between. This CDR3 is 15 amino acids long. In DNA form, the CDR3 reads TGCGCCAGCAGTCAATCGGGCAGGGCGGGCTATGGCTACACCTTC. Encoded protein: CASSQSGRAGYGYTF.

This clone was counted only a few times. This rearrangement joins TRBV2 to TRBJ2-5, with D possibly called TRBD1 or TRBD2 (6 bases each). CDR1 and CDR2 from the germline V gene are SNHLY and FYNNEI. The CDR3 contains 14 residues. V was cut by 9 bases and J by 5 bases, with 19 bases left in between. CDR3 coding DNA: TGTGCCAGAACCCTTTTCGGGGGCGGGGAGACCCAGTACTTC. It specifies CARTLFGGGETQYF. The variable domain in full, completed from reference TRBV2 and TRBJ2-5, reads EPEVTQTPSHQVTQMGQEVILRCVPISNHLYFYWYRQILGQKVEFLVSFYNNEISEKSEIFDDQFSVERPDGSNFTLKIRSTKLEDSAMYFCARTLFGGGETQYFGPGTRLLVL.

The rearrangement links TRBV27 to TRBJ1-6, with D possibly TRBD1 on 5 matching bases. Trimming stripped 1 base from V and 10 bases from J, with 14 bases between. Germline V lookup: CDR1 MNHEY, CDR2 SMNVEV (reference sequence). This CDR3 contains 15 residues. CDR3 sequence: CASSLFPGKDSPLHF. In DNA form, the CDR3 reads TGTGCCAGCAGTTTATTCCCAGGGAAGGACTCACCCCTCCACTTT.

V is TRBV20-1 and J is TRBJ1-2; D is uncertain. Germline CDR1 DFQATT, CDR2 SNEGSKA (reference sequence). Trimming cost V 0 bases and J 3 bases, with 2 bases left between them. This CDR3 region has 11 residues. DNA for the CDR3: TGCAGTGCTAGAGACGACTATGGCTACACCTTC. Protein product: CSARDDYGYTF.

The chain is built from TRBV9 and TRBJ2-1; maybe TRBD1 (6 bases). The CDR3 loop spans 15 amino acids. The germline CDR1 and CDR2 sequences are SGDLS and YYNGEE. V lost 2 bases and J lost 6, with 15 bases in between. CDR3 loop: CASSVGPKGGNEQFF. The DNA of the CDR3 is TGTGCCAGCAGCGTCGGGCCCAAAGGGGGCAATGAGCAGTTCTTC.

The chain couples TRBV14 to TRBJ2-5; D is unresolved. There are 11 residues in the CDR3. V was trimmed by 3 bases and J by 5 bases, leaving 4 bases between them. CDR1 and CDR2 (germline): SGHDN, FVKESK. The CDR3 loop reads CASSHGETQYF. CDR3 sequence (DNA): TGTGCCAGCAGCCATGGGGAGACCCAGTACTTC.

The chain employs TRBV5-8 and TRBJ1-2, with unresolved D. Germline values: CDR1 SGHTS, CDR2 YDEGEE. The CDR3 consists of 14 residues. V was clipped by 0 bases and J by 0 bases, with 6 bases between them. DNA for the CDR3: TGTGCCAGCAGCTTGGTCGAGGCTAACTATGGCTACACCTTC. Translating it yields CASSLVEANYGYTF.

This clone was picked up a small number of times. The gene calls are TRBV7-8 and TRBJ2-5; 7 bases map to TRBD2. CDR3 length: 14 residues. Germline assignment: CDR1 SGHVS and CDR2 FQNEAQ. Losses at the gene ends were 7 bases for V and 13 bases for J; bases not matched to a gene: 18. This chain's CDR3 is CASTKFDGGNLRYF. CDR3 in DNA: TGTGCCAGCACCAAATTTGACGGGGGGAACCTCCGGTACTTC.

V gene TRBV6-6 combines with J gene TRBJ1-3, with no clear D. Trimming removed 6 bases from V and 4 bases from J, with 10 bases in between. The CDR3 runs to 13 residues. Germline V gene data show CDR1 as MNHNY and CDR2 as SVGAGI (reference sequence). CDR3 residues: CASSRAPGNTIYF. In nucleotides, the CDR3 is TGTGCCAGCAGCCGGGCCCCCGGAAACACCATATATTTT.

This clone was seen only a few times. J is TRBJ1-6 and V is TRBV19; D not certain. The germline V gene encodes CDR1 LNHDA and CDR2 SQIVND (reference sequence). The CDR3 has 14 amino acids. V gave up 2 bases and J gave up 7 bases, with 9 bases separating them. The CDR3 region is CASSIQAENSPLHF. CDR3 nucleotide sequence: TGTGCCAGTAGTATACAGGCGGAGAATTCACCCCTCCACTTT.

The chain uses TRBV28 and TRBJ1-6; D unresolved. The V gene lost 2 bases and the J gene lost 0 bases, with 5 bases spanning the gap. CDR3 length: 15 amino acids. Germline loops: CDR1 MDHEN, CDR2 SYDVKM. The CDR3 protein is CASSLGSSYNSPLHF. The CDR3 region has the DNA TGTGCCAGCAGTTTAGGGAGCTCCTATAATTCACCCCTCCACTTT. The full variable domain, rest sourced from reference TRBV28 and TRBJ1-6, is DVKVTQSSRYLVKRTGEKVFLECVQDMDHENMFWYRQDPGLGLRLIYFSYDVKMKEKGDIPEGYSVSREKKERFSLILESASTNQTSMYLCASSLGSSYNSPLHFGNGTRLTVT.

This chain uses TRBV5-4 with TRBJ2-1; 12 bases are a match to TRBD2. Germline V CDR1 and CDR2: SGHNT, YYREEE (reference sequence). Trimming cost V 0 bases and J 14 bases; bases outside gene matches: 18. The CDR3 has 18 residues. The CDR3 protein is CASSLEVTSGSYGGAEFF. In nucleotides, the CDR3 is TGTGCCAGCAGCTTGGAAGTGACTAGCGGGAGTTACGGGGGGGCGGAGTTCTTC. The variable domain in full, completed from reference TRBV5-4 and TRBJ2-1, reads ETGVTQSPTHLIKTRGQQVTLRCSSQSGHNTVSWYQQALGQGPQFIFQYYREEENGRGNFPPRFSGLQFPNYSSELNVNALELDDSALYLCASSLEVTSGSYGGAEFFGPGTRLTVL.

The V call is TRBV28, the J call TRBJ2-2, with 8 bases identical to TRBD1. The CDR3 extends over 16 amino acids. Germline V lookup: CDR1 MDHEN, CDR2 SYDVKM. V dropped 6 bases and J dropped 1; count of bases not matched to a gene: 7. The CDR3 nucleotides read TGTGCCAGCAGACTTACCGGGACAGGGAACACCGGGGAGCTGTTTTTT. Its translation: CASRLTGTGNTGELFF.

This clone was counted a few times. CDR3 in amino acids: CASGQFRAPEQFF. CDR3 nucleotide sequence: TGTGCCAGCGGACAGTTTAGGGCCCCTGAGCAGTTCTTC. The genes are TRBV7-9 and TRBJ2-1; D possibly corresponds to TRBD1 (6 bases). V lost 8 bases to trimming and J lost 9 bases, with 17 bases between them. From germline, CDR1 is SEHNR and CDR2 FQNEAQ (reference sequence). The CDR3 is made up of 13 amino acids.

Ten or more counts support this clone. The chain employs TRBV11-1 and TRBJ2-7; 7 nucleotides line up with TRBD1. V lost 3 bases and J lost 3; bases outside the gene matches: 5. The CDR3 extends over 14 amino acids. The germline V gene encodes CDR1 SGHAT and CDR2 FQDESV (reference sequence). The CDR3 spells CASSFMTGYYEQYF. CDR3 sequence (DNA): TGTGCCAGCAGCTTTATGACAGGGTACTACGAGCAGTACTTC.

This sequence joins TRBV4-2 and TRBJ2-7; TRBD1 aligns across 8 bases. The germline V gene encodes CDR1 LGHNA and CDR2 YNFKEQ. J gave up 0 bases and V 3 bases, and 4 bases lay outside the gene matches. CDR3 size: 15 residues. CDR3 region: CASSHETGASYEQYF. CDR3 sequence (DNA): TGTGCCAGCAGCCACGAGACAGGGGCCTCCTACGAGCAGTACTTC.

This clone occurred a few times. The chain employs TRBV5-6 and TRBJ1-5, with 7 nucleotides matching TRBD1. Germline CDR1 is SGHDT and CDR2 is YYEEEE. There are 15 residues in the CDR3. The ends lost 2 bases at V and 2 bases at J; junction bases unmatched: 4. The CDR3 loop is CASSLWTGGNQPQHF. The CDR3 DNA follows: TGTGCCAGCAGCTTATGGACAGGCGGCAATCAGCCCCAGCATTTT. Full variable domain (rest looked up from reference TRBV5-6 and TRBJ1-5): DAGVTQSPTHLIKTRGQQVTLRCSPKSGHDTVSWYQQALGQGPQFIFQYYEEEERQRGNFPDRFSGHQFPNYSSELNVNALLLGDSALYLCASSLWTGGNQPQHFGDGTRLSIL.

This chain joins TRBV18 and TRBJ1-6; a weak D match, TRBD1 (6 bases). This CDR3 has 13 residues. Germline-derived CDR1 and CDR2 are KGHSH and LQKENI. V gave up 3 bases and J gave up 8 bases, with 8 bases separating them. CDR3 sequence reads: CASSPSGDSPLHF. The CDR3 coding sequence is TGTGCCAGCTCACCGTCAGGGGATTCACCCCTCCACTTT.

V is TRBV28 and J is TRBJ1-4; TRBD1 matches at 7 bases. With 4 bases clipped from V and 4 bases from J, the junction kept 18 bases outside the gene matches. The CDR3 consists of 19 residues. The V gene's germline CDR1 is MDHEN and CDR2 SYDVKM. In nucleotides, the CDR3 is TGTGCCAGCAGTTCCTCAAACAGGGGTAATCCCCCAAATAATGAAAAACTGTTTTTT. Its translation is CASSSSNRGNPPNNEKLFF.

The chain links TRBV19 to TRBJ2-7; D gene ambiguous. With 3 bases removed from V and 0 bases from J, the gap between germline ends came to 6 bases. CDR1 and CDR2 (germline): LNHDA, SQIVND (reference sequence). The CDR3 length is 13 residues. This CDR3 reads CASSIGGSYEQYF. CDR3 in DNA: TGTGCCAGTAGTATCGGCGGCTCCTACGAGCAGTACTTC.

The chain joins TRBV7-9 to TRBJ2-1; D ambiguous. CDR1 and CDR2 (germline): SEHNR, FQNEAQ (reference sequence). This CDR3 contains 15 residues. Trimming cost V 3 bases and J 0 bases, with 9 bases left between them. CDR3 DNA sequence: TGTGCCAGCAGCTTGGACCTAAGCTCCTACAATGAGCAGTTCTTC. It yields the protein CASSLDLSSYNEQFF.

The chain has TRBV7-8 and TRBJ1-1; no firm D call. Looked up from germline, CDR1 is SGHVS and CDR2 is FQNEAQ. The length of the CDR3 is 13 residues. V was trimmed by 5 bases and J by 0 bases, leaving 7 bases between them. CDR3 nucleotide sequence: TGTGCCAGCAGCCATTCCATGAACACTGAAGCTTTCTTT. Its translation: CASSHSMNTEAFF.